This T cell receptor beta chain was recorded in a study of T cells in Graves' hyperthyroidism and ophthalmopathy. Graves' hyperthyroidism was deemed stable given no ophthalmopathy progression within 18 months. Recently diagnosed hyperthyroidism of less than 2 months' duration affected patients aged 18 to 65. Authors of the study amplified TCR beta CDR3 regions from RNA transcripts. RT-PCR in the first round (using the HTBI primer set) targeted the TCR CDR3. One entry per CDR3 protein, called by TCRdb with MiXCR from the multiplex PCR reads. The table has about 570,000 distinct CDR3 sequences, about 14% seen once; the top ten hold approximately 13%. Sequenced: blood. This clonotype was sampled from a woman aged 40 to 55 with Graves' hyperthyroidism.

CDR3 loop: CASSVQTGGYGYTF. The CDR3 nucleotides read TGTGCCAGCAGCGTACAGACAGGGGGCTATGGCTACACCTTC. The chain has TRBV9 and TRBJ1-2; 9 positions agree with TRBD1. This CDR3 comprises 14 residues. V trimming: 1 base; J trimming: 4 bases; junction bases outside the gene matches: 2. Germline V gene sequence: CDR1 SGDLS, CDR2 YYNGEE.